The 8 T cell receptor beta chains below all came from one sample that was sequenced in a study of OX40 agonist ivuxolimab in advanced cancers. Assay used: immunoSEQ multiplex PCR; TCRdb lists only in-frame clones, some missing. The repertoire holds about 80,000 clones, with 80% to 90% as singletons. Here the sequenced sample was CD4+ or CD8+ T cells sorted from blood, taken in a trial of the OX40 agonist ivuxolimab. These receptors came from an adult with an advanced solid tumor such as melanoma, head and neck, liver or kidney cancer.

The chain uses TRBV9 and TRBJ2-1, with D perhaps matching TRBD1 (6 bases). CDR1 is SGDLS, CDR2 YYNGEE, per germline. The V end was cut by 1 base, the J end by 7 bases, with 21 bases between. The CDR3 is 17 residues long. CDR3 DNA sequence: TGTGCCAGCAGCGTAAGGGATACAGGGCTCTCTAAGAATGAGCAGTTCTTC. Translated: CASSVRDTGLSKNEQFF.

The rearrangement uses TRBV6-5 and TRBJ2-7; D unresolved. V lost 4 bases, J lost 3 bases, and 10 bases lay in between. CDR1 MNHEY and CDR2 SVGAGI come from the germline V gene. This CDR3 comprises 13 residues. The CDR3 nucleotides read TGTGCCAGCAGTTCACTCTCTGACTACGAGCAGTACTTC. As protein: CASSSLSDYEQYF.

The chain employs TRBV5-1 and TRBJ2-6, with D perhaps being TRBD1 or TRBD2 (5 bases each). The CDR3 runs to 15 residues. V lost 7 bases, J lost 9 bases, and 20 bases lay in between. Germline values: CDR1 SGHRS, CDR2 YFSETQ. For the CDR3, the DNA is TGCGCCAGCGGGTCACACGGGGCGGATATCAACGTCCTGACTTTC. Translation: CASGSHGADINVLTF.

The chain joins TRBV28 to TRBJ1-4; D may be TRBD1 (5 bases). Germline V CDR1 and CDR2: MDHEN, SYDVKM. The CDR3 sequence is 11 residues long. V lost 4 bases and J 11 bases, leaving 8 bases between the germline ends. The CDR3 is CASSSRVKLFF. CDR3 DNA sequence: TGTGCCAGCAGTTCCAGGGTTAAACTGTTTTTT. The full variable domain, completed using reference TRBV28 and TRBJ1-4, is DVKVTQSSRYLVKRTGEKVFLECVQDMDHENMFWYRQDPGLGLRLIYFSYDVKMKEKGDIPEGYSVSREKKERFSLILESASTNQTSMYLCASSSRVKLFFGSGTQLSVL.

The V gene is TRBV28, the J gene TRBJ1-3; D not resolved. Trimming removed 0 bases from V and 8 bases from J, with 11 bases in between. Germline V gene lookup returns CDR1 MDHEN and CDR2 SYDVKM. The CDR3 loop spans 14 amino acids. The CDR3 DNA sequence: TGTGCCAGCAGTTTATGGTCAGATCAGGACACCATATATTTT. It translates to CASSLWSDQDTIYF. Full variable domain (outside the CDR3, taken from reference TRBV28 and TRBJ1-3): DVKVTQSSRYLVKRTGEKVFLECVQDMDHENMFWYRQDPGLGLRLIYFSYDVKMKEKGDIPEGYSVSREKKERFSLILESASTNQTSMYLCASSLWSDQDTIYFGEGSWLTVV.

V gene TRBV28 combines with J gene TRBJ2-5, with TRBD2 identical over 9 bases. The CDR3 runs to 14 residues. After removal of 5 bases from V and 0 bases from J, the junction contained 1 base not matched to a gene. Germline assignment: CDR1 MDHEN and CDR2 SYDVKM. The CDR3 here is CASSSGGYQETQYF. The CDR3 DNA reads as TGTGCCAGCAGTAGCGGGGGGTACCAAGAGACCCAGTACTTC.

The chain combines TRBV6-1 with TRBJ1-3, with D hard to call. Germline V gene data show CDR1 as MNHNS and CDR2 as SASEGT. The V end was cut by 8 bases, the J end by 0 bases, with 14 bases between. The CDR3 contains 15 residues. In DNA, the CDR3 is TGTGCCAGCTCCCCGCCGGGATACTCTGGAAACACCATATATTTT. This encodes CASSPPGYSGNTIYF.

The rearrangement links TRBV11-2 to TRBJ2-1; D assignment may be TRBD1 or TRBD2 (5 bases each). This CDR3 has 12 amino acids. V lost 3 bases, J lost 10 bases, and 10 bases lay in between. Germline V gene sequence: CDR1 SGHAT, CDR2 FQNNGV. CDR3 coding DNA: TGTGCCAGCAGCTTGGGACCGGGGGAGCAGTTCTTC. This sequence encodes CASSLGPGEQFF. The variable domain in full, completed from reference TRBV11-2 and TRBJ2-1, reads EAGVAQSPRYKIIEKRQSVAFWCNPISGHATLYWYQQILGQGPKLLIQFQNNGVVDDSQLPKDRFSAERLKGVDSTLKIQPAKLEDSAVYLCASSLGPGEQFFGPGTRLTVL.